The sequence of this T cell receptor (beta chain) was determined in a study of T cells in Graves' hyperthyroidism and ophthalmopathy. Exclusion criteria comprised uncontrolled infection, other autoimmune disease, pregnancy or lactation. The source of the PBMCs was 8.5 to 10 ml of fresh peripheral blood. This clonotype was observed at least ten times. The antigen remains unidentified. Study-wide results and limits: The model's output predicted ophthalmopathy at a median of roughly seven months prior to onset.

Template material for amplifying TCR beta CDR3 regions consisted of RNA transcripts. In the first-round RT-PCR of the TCR CDR3, the HTBI primer set was used. TCRdb ran MiXCR on the multiplex PCR reads and lists one entry per CDR3 protein. The sample shows a few hundred thousand distinct CDR3 sequences, about 25% of them seen only once. The source material was blood. The clonotype was recovered from a man between 50 and 59 years old with Graves' hyperthyroidism.

The CDR3, as DNA: TGTGCCAGCAGTTTCAGAACTGGGAGGGGAGAGACCCAGTACTTC. It yields the protein CASSFRTGRGETQYF. The rearrangement links TRBV28 to TRBJ2-5, with 7 bases identical to TRBD2. V shed 3 bases, J shed 4 bases, and the junction held 8 bases outside the gene matches. Looked up from germline, CDR1 is MDHEN and CDR2 is SYDVKM. This CDR3 is built from 15 residues.